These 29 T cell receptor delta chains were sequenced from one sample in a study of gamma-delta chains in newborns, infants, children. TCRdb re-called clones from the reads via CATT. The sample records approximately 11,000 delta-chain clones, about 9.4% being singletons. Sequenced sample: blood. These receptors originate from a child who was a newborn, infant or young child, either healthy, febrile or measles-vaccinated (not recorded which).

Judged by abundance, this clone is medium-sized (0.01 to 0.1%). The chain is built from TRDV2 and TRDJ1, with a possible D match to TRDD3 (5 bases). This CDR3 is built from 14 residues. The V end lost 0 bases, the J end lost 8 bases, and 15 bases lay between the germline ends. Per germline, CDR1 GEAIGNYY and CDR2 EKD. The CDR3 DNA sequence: TGTGCCTGTGACACCGTGGGGACCCTCGGGAAACTCATCTTT. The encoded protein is CACDTVGTLGKLIF.

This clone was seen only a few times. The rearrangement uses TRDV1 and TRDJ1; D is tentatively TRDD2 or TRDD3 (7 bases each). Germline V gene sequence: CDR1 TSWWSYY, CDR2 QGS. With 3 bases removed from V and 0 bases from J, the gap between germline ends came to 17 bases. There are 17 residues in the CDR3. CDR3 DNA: TGTGCTCTTGGGGACCTTCCTGGGGGCTGGTACACCGATAAACTCATCTTT. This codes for CALGDLPGGWYTDKLIF.

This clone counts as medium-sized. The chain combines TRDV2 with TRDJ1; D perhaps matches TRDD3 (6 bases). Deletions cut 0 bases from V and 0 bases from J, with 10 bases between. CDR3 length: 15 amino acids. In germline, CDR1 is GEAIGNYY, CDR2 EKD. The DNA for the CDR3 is TGTGCCTGTGACACCGTGGGGGCCGACACCGATAAACTCATCTTT. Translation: CACDTVGADTDKLIF.

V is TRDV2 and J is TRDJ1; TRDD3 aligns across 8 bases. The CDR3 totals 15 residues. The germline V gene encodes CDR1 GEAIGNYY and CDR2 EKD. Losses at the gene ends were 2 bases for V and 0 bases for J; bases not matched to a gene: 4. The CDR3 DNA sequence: TGTGCCTGTGACATACTGGGGGCGTACACCGATAAACTCATCTTT. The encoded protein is CACDILGAYTDKLIF.

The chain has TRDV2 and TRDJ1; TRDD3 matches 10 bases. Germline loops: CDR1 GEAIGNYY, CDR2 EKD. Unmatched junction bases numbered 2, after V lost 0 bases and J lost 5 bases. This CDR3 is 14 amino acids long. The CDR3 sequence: CACDTLGDMDKLIF. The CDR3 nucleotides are TGTGCCTGTGACACCCTGGGGGATATGGATAAACTCATCTTT.

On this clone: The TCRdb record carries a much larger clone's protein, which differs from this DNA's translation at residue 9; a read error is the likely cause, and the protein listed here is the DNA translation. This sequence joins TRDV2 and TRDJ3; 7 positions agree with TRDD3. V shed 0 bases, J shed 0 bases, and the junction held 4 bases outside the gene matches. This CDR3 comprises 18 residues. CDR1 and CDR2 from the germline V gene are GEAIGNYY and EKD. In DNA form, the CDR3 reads TGTGCCTGTGACACCGGCTGGGGGGGCTCCTGGGACACCCGACAGATGTTTTTC. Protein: CACDTGWGGSWDTRQMFF.

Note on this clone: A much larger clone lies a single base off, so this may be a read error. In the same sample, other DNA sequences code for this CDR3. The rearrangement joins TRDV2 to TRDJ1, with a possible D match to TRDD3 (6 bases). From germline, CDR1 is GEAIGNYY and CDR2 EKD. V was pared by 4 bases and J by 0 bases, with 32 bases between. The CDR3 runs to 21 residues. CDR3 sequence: CACETLRPSGGITSYTDKLIF. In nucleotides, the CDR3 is TGTGCCTGTGAGACCCTCAGGCCCTCTGGAGGGATAACCTCGTACACCGATAAACTCATCTTT.

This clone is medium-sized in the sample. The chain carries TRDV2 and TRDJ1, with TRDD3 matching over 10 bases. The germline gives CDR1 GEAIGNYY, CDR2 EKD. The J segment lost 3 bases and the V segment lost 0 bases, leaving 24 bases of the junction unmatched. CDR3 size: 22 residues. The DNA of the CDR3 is TGTGCCTGTGACACCGTGGAAAGGGGGATACGATCCATGGAGGAGGTTCCCGATAAACTCATCTTT. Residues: CACDTVERGIRSMEEVPDKLIF.

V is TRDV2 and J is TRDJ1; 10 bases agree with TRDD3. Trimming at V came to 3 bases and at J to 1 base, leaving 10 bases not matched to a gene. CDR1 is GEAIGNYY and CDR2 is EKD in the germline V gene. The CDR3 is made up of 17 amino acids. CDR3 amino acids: CACDVLGDLKGTDKLIF. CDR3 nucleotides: TGTGCCTGTGACGTACTGGGGGATCTAAAGGGCACCGATAAACTCATCTTT.

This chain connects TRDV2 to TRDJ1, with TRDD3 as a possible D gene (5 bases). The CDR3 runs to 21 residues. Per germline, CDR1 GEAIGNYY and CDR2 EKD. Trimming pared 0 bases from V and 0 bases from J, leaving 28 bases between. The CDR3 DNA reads TGTGCCTGTGACACCGTTGAGAGACTGGTGGAACCCCACGAGGACACCGATAAACTCATCTTT. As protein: CACDTVERLVEPHEDTDKLIF.

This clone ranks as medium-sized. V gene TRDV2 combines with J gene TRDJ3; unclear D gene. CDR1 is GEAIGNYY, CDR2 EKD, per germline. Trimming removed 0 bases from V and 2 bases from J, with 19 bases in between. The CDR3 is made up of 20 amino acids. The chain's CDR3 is CACDTLRSNPEAWDTRQMFF. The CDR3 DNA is TGTGCCTGTGACACCCTTCGAAGTAATCCTGAAGCCTGGGACACCCGACAGATGTTTTTC.

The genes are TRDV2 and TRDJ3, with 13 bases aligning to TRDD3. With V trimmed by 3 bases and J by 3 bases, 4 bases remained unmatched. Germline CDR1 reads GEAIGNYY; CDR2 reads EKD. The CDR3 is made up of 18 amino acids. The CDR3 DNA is TGTGCCTGTGACGTACTGGGGGATACGCACTGGGACACCCGACAGATGTTTTTC. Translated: CACDVLGDTHWDTRQMFF.

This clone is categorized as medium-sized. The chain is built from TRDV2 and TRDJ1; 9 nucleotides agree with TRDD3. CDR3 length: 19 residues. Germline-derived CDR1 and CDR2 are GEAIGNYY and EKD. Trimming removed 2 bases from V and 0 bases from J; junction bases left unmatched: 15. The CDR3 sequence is CACDILPRTGGQYTDKLIF. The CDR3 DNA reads TGTGCCTGTGACATCCTTCCTCGTACTGGGGGACAATACACCGATAAACTCATCTTT.

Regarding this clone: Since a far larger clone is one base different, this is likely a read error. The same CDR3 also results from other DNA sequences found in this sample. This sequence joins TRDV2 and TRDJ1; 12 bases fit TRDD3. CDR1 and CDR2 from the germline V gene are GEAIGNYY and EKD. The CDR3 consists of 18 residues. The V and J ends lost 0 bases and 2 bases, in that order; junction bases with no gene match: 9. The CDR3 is CACDTVSLGDTRTDKLIF. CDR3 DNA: TGTGCCTGTGACACCGTCTCTCTGGGGGATACGCGAACCGATAAACTCATCTTT.

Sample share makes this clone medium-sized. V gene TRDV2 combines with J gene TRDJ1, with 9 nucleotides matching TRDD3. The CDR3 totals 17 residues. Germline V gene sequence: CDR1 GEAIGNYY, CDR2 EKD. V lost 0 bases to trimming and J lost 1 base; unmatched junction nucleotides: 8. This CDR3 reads CACDTLLGDLATDKLIF. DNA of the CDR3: TGTGCCTGTGACACCCTACTGGGGGACCTCGCCACCGATAAACTCATCTTT.

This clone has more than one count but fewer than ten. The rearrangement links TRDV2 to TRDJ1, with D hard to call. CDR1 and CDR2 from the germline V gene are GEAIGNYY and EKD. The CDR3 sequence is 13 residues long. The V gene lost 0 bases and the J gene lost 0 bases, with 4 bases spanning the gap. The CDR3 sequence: CACDTFHTDKLIF. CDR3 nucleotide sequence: TGTGCCTGTGACACCTTCCACACCGATAAACTCATCTTT.

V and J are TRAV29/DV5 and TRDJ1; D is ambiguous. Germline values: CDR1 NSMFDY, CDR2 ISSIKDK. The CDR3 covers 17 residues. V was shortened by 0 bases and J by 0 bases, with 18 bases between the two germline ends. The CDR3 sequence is CAASGWSKARDTDKLIF. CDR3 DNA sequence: TGTGCAGCAAGCGGCTGGAGTAAGGCAAGGGACACCGATAAACTCATCTTT.

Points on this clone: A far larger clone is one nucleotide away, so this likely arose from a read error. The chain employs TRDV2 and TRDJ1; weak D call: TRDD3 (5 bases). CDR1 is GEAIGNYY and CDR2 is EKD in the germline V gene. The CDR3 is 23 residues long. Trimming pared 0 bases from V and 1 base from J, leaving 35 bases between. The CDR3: CACDTLGNLQTPRGVPVTDKLIF. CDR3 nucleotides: TGTGCCTGTGACACCCTAGGGAATCTACAAACGCCTCGGGGGGTACCGGTCACCGATAAACTCATCTTT.

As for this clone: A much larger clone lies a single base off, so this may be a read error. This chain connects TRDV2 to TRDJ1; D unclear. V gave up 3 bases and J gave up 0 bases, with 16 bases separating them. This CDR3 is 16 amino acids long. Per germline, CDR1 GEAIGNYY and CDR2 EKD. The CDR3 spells CACDQVGRTDTDKLIF. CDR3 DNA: TGTGCCTGTGACCAAGTTGGCCGGACGGACACCGATAAACTCATCTTT.

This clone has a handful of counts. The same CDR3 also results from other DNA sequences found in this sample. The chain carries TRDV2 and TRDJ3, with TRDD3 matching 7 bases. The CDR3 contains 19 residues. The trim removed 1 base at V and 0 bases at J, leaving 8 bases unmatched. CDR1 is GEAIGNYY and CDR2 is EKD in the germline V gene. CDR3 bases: TGTGCCTGTGACACTGGGGGACCCCTGAGCTCCTGGGACACCCGACAGATGTTTTTC. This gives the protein CACDTGGPLSSWDTRQMFF.

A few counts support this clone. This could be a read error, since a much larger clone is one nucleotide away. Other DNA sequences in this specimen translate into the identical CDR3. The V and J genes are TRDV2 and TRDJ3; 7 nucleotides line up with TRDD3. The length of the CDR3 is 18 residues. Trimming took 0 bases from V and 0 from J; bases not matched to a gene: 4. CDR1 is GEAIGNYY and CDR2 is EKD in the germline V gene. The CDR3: CACDTGGFSSWDTRQMFF. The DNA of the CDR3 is TGTGCCTGTGACACCGGGGGATTCAGCTCCTGGGACACCCGACAGATGTTTTTC.

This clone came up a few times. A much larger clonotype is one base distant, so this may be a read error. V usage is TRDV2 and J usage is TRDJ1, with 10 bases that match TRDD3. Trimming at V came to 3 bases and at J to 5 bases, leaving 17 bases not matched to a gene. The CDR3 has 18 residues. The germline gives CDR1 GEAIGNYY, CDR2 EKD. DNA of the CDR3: TGTGCCTGTGACGCCCTCTTCGGGGTGGGGGATACCAGTGATAAACTCATCTTT. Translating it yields CACDALFGVGDTSDKLIF.

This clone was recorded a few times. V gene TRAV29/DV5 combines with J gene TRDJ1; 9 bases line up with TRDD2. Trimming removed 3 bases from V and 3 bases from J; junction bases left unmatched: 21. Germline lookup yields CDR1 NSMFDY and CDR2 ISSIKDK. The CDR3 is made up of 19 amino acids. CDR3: CAATRRRPSYLGESDKLIF. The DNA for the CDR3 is TGTGCAGCAACGCGACGCCGTCCTTCCTACTTGGGGGAATCCGATAAACTCATCTTT. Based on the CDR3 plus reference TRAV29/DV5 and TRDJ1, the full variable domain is DQQVKQNSPSLSVQEGRISILNCDYTNSMFDYFLWYKKYPAEGPTFLISISSIKDKNEDGRFTVFLNKSAKHLSLHIVPSQPGDSAVYFCAATRRRPSYLGESDKLIFGKGTRVTVEP.

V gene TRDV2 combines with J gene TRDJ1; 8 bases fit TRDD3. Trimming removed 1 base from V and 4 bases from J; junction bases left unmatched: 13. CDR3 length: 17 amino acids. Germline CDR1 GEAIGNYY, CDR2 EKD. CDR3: CACDTLGQGIQRDKLIF. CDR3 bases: TGTGCCTGTGACACTCTCGGGCAGGGGATACAGCGCGATAAACTCATCTTT.

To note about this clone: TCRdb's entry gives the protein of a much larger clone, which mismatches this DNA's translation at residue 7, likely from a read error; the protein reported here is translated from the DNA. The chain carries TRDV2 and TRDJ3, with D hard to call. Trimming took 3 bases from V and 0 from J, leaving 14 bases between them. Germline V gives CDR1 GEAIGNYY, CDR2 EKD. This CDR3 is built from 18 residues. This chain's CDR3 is CACDSIPGSSWDTRQMFF. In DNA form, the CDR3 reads TGTGCCTGTGACTCCATACCGGGCAGCTCCTGGGACACCCGACAGATGTTTTTC.

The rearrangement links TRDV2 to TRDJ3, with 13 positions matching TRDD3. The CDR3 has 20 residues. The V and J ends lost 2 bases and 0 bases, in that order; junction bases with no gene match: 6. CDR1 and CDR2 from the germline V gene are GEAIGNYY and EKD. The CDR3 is CACDKVLGDTNSWDTRQMFF. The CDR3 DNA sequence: TGTGCCTGTGACAAAGTACTGGGGGATACGAACTCCTGGGACACCCGACAGATGTTTTTC.

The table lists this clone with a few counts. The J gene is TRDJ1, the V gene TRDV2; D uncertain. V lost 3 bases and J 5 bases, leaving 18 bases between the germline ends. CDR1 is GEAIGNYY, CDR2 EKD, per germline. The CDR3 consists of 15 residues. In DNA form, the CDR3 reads TGTGCCTGTGACCCCGGGTCGGGCGGGAGAGATAAACTCATCTTT. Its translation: CACDPGSGGRDKLIF.

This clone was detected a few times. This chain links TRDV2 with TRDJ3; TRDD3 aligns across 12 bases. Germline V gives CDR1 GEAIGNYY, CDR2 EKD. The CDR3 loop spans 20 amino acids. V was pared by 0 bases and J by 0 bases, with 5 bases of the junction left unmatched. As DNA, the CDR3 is TGTGCCTGTGACACCGTACTGGGGGATACCAACTCCTGGGACACCCGACAGATGTTTTTC. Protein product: CACDTVLGDTNSWDTRQMFF.

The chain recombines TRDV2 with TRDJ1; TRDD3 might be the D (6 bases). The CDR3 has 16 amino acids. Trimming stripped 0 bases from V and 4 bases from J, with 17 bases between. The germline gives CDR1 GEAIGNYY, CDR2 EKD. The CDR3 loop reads CACDTVDGGPGDKLIF. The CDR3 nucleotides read TGTGCCTGTGACACCGTCGATGGGGGCCCGGGCGATAAACTCATCTTT.